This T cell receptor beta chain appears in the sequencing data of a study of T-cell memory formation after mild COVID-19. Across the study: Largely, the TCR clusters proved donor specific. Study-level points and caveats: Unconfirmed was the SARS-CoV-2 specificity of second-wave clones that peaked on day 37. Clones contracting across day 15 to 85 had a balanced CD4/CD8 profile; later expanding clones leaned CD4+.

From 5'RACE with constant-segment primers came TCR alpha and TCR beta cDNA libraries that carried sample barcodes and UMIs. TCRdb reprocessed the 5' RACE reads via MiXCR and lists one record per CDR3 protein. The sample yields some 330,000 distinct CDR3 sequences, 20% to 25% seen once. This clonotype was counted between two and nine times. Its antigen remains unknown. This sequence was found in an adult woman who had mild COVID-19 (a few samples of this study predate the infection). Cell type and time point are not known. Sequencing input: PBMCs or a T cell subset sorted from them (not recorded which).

The CDR3 nucleotides are TGTGCCAGCAGCCAAGATCTGGGGGCGACAATCCATGAGCAGTTCTTC. Protein sequence: CASSQDLGATIHEQFF. The chain recombines TRBV14 with TRBJ2-1, with a possible D match to TRBD1 (6 bases). CDR1 SGHDN and CDR2 FVKESK come from the germline V gene. The CDR3 runs 16 residues. The V end lost 0 bases, the J end lost 8 bases, and 17 bases lay between the germline ends.